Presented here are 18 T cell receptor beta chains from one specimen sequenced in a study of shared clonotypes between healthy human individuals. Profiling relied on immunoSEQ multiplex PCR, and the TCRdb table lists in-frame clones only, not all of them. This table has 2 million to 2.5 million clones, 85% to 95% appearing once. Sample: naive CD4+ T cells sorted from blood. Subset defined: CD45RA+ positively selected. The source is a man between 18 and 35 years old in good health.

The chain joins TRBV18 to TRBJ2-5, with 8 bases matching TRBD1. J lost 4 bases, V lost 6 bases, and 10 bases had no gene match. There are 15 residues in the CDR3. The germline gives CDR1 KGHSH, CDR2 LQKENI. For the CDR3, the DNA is TGTGCCAGCTCCCTGACAGGGGTTCAGGCAGAGACCCAGTACTTC. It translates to CASSLTGVQAETQYF.

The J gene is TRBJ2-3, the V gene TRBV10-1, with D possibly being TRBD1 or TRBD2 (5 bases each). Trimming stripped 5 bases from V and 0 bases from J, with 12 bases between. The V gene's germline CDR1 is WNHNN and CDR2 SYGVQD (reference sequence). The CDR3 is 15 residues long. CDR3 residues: CASSYGTASTDTQYF. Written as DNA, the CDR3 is TGCGCCAGCAGTTACGGGACCGCTAGCACAGATACGCAGTATTTT.

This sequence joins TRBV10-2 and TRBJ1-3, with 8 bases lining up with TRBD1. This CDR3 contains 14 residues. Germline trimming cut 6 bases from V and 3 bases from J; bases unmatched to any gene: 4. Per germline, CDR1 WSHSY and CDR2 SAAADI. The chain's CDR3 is CASSGQGYGNTIYF. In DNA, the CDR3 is TGCGCCAGCAGCGGACAGGGCTATGGAAACACCATATATTTT.

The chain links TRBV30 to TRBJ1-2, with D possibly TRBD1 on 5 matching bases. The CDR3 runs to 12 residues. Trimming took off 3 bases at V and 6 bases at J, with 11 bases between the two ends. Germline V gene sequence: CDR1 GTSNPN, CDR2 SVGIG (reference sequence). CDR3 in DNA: TGTGCCTGGAGCCGAGGGGCTGATGGCTACACCTTC. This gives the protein CAWSRGADGYTF. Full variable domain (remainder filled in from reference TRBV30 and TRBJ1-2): SQTIHQWPATLVQPVGSPLSLECTVEGTSNPNLYWYRQAAGRGLQLLFYSVGIGQISSEVPQNLSASRPQDRQFILSSKKLLLSDSGFYLCAWSRGADGYTFGSGTRLTVV.

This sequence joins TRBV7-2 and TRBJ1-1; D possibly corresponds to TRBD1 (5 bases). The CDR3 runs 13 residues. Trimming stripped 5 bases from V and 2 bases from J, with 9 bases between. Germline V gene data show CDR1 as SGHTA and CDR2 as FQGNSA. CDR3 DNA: TGTGCCAGCAGCGATCAGGGTAACACTGAAGCTTTCTTT. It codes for CASSDQGNTEAFF.

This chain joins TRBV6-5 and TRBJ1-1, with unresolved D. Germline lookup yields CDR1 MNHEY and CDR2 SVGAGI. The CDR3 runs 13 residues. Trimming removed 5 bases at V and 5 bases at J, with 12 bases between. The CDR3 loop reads CASSPEGWTEAFF. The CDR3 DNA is TGTGCCAGCAGTCCAGAGGGTTGGACTGAAGCTTTCTTT.

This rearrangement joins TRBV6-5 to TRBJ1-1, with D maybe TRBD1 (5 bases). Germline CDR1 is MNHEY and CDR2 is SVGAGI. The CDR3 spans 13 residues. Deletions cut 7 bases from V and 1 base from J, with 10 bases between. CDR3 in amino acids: CASTGDPNTEAFF. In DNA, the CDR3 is TGTGCCAGCACGGGGGACCCGAACACTGAAGCTTTCTTT.

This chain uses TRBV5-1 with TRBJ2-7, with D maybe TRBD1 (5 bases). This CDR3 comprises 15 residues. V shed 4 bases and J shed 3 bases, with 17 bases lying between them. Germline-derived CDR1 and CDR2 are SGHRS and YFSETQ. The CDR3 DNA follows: TGCGCCAGCAGCGTCGATTCTCCAGGGTTCTACGAGCAGTACTTC. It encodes CASSVDSPGFYEQYF.

CDR3 sequence reads: CASSYPGTGTYGYTF. CDR3 DNA: TGTGCCAGCAGTTACCCCGGGACAGGCACCTATGGCTACACCTTC. V is TRBV6-5 and J is TRBJ1-2, with 8 bases lining up with TRBD1. This CDR3 contains 15 residues. CDR1 and CDR2 from the germline V gene are MNHEY and SVGAGI. V lost 2 bases and J lost 4; bases outside the gene matches: 6.

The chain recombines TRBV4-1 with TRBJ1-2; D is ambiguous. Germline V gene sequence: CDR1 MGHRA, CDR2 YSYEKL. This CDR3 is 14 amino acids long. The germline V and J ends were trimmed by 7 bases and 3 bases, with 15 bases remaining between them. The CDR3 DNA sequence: TGCGCCAGCACCCCAAGATATCCCGACTATGGCTACACCTTC. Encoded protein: CASTPRYPDYGYTF.

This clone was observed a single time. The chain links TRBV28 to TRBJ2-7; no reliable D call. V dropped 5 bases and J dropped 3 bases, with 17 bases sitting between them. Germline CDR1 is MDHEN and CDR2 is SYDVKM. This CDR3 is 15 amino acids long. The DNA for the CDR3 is TGTGCCAGCAGTGGTGGGCGGATAAAAGGCTACGAGCAGTACTTC. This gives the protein CASSGGRIKGYEQYF.

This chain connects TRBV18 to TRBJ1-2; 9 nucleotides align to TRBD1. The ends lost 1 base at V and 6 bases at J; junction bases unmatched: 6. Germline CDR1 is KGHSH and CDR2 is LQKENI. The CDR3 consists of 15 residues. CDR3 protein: CASSPLGTGSHGYTF. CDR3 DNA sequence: TGTGCCAGCTCACCACTGGGGACAGGGAGTCATGGCTACACCTTC.

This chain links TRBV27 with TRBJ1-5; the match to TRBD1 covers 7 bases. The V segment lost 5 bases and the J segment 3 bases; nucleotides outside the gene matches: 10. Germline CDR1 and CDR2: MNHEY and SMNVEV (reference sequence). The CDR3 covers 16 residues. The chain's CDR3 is CASSLTGALTNQPQHF. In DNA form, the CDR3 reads TGTGCCAGCAGTCTAACAGGGGCCCTGACCAATCAGCCCCAGCATTTT.

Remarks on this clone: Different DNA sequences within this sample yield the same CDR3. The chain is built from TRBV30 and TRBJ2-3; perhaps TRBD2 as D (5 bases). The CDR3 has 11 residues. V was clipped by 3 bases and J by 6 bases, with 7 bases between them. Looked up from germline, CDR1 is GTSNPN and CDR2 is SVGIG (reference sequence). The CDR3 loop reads CAWSPGDTQYF. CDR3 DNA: TGTGCCTGGAGCCCGGGGGATACGCAGTATTTT.

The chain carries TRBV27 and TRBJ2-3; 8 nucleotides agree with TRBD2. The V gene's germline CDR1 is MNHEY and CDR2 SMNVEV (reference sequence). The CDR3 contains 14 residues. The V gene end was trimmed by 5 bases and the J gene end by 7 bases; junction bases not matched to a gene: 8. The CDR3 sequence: CASSLSGSVYTQYF. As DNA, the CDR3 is TGTGCCAGCAGTCTAAGCGGGAGTGTGTATACGCAGTATTTT.

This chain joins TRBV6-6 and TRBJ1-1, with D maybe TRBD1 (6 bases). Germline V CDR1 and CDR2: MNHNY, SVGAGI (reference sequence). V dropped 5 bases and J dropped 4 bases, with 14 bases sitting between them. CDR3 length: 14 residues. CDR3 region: CASSDGQRATEAFF. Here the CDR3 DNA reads TGTGCCAGCAGTGACGGACAGCGGGCCACTGAAGCTTTCTTT.

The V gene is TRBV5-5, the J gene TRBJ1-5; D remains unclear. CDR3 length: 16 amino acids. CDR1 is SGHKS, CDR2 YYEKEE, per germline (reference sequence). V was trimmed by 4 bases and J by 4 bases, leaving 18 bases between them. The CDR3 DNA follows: TGTGCCAGCAGCGGCGGCCTCGGGATAAGTAATCAGCCCCAGCATTTT. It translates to CASSGGLGISNQPQHF.

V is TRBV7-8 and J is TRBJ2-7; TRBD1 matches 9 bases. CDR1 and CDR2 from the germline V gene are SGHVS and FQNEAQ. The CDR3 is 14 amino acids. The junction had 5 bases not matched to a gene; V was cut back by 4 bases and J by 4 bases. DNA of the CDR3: TGTGCCAGCAGCTATACAGGGGGCGGGTACGAGCAGTACTTC. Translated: CASSYTGGGYEQYF. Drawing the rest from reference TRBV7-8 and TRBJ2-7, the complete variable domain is GAGVSQSPRYKVAKRGQDVALRCDPISGHVSLFWYQQALGQGPEFLTYFQNEAQLDKSGLPSDRFFAERPEGSVSTLKIQRTQQEDSAVYLCASSYTGGGYEQYFGPGTRLTVT.